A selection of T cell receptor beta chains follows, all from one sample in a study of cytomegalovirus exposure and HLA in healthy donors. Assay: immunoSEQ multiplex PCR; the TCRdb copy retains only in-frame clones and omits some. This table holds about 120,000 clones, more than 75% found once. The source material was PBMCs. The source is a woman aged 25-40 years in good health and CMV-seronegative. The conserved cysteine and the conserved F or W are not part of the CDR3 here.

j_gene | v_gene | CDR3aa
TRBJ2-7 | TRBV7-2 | ASSSLPSGPYEQY
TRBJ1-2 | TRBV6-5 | ASSLTGGDYGYT
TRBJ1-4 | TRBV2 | ASSETAATNEKLF
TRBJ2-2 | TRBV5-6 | ASSLSGTGAGELF
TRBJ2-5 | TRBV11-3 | ASSLSLAGGRQETQY
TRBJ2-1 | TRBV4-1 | ASSQDPGTGDNNEQF
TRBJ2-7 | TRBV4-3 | ASSQGQGDYEQY
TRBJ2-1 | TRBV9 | ASSAGTPLEQF
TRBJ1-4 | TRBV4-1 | ASSQVLPGDTTNEKLF
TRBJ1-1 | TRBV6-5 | ASSFGTLMNTEAF
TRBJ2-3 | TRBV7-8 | ASSPSRTDTQY
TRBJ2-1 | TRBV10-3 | AAKTRADYNEQF
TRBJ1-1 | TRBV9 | ASSVDGGEAF
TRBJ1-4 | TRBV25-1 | ASSAARGAGIYNEKLF
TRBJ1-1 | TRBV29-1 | SCRKGARTEAF
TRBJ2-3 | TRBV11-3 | ASSLVISAVTDTQY